The 20 T cell receptor beta chains given below trace back to one sample, sequenced in a study of blood T cell repertoires in COVID-19. Assay used: immunoSEQ multiplex PCR; TCRdb lists only in-frame clones, some missing. Of 200,000 or so clones in the sample, 65% to 85% were seen once. Sequencing input: PBMCs or T cells enriched from blood (not recorded which). The receptors shown here come from a man aged 40-55 years who had recovered from COVID-19.

The chain uses TRBV4-3 and TRBJ1-2; 7 bases map to TRBD1. V shed 3 bases and J 7 bases; nucleotides not matched to a gene: 11. The CDR3 has 15 amino acids. Germline-derived CDR1 and CDR2 are LGHNA and YSLEER. The CDR3 bases are TGCGCCAGCAGCCATGGTACCAAAGGGGGCGGTGGCTACACCTTC. Protein product: CASSHGTKGGGGYTF.

The V call is TRBV5-1, the J call TRBJ2-7; the match to TRBD1 covers 9 bases. J was trimmed by 2 bases and V by 2 bases; bases with no gene match: 2. Germline V gene sequence: CDR1 SGHRS, CDR2 YFSETQ. The CDR3 totals 14 residues. The CDR3 DNA reads TGCGCCAGCAGCTTAGGGACAGGGACCTACGAGCAGTACTTC. Its protein is CASSLGTGTYEQYF.

The rearrangement uses TRBV11-3 and TRBJ2-1; 11 bases fit TRBD2. V dropped 5 bases and J dropped 9; count of bases not matched to a gene: 15. The CDR3 is made up of 17 amino acids. Per the germline V gene, CDR1 is SGHNT and CDR2 is YENEEA. The CDR3 here is CASSRGSGGAVGGEQFF. CDR3 nucleotides: TGTGCCAGCAGCCGGGGTAGCGGGGGGGCGGTGGGCGGTGAGCAGTTCTTC.

V gene TRBV3-1 (or the pseudogene TRBV3-2) combines with J gene TRBJ2-7; D perhaps matches TRBD1 (5 bases). Trimming shortened V by 1 base and J by 5 bases, and 15 bases separated the two germline ends. Per the germline V gene, CDR1 is LGHDT and CDR2 is YNNKEL (reference sequence). There are 15 residues in the CDR3. The CDR3 reads CASSQVLRVGDEQYF. The CDR3 nucleotides are TGTGCCAGCAGCCAAGTTCTCAGGGTCGGCGACGAGCAGTACTTC.

This clone was seen just once. The junction differs from germline at one of its ends, possibly a read error. The V gene is TRBV4-1, the J gene TRBJ1-4, with TRBD1 matching 9 bases. The CDR3 consists of 14 residues. CDR1 is MGHRA, CDR2 YSYEKL, per germline. The CDR3 is CASSEDRGNEKLFF. The CDR3 nucleotides are TGCGCCAGCAGCGAAGACAGGGGGAATGAAAAACTGTTTTTT.

The chain couples TRBV28 to TRBJ2-7; tentative D call: TRBD1 (6 bases). This CDR3 contains 15 residues. The V and J ends lost 2 bases and 4 bases respectively, with 15 bases between them. CDR1 and CDR2 from the germline V gene are MDHEN and SYDVKM. CDR3 sequence (DNA): TGTGCCAGCAGTTTAAGGGGGTGGGAGCAATACGAGCAGTACTTC. Its translation is CASSLRGWEQYEQYF.

This clone was detected a few times. The J gene is TRBJ2-6, the V gene TRBV29-1; 10 bases are shared with TRBD2. The CDR3 totals 17 residues. Germline trimming cut 6 bases from V and 2 bases from J; bases unmatched to any gene: 10. Germline V lookup: CDR1 SQVTM, CDR2 ANQGSEA. DNA for the CDR3: TGCAGCGTGGAACCACTAGCGGGGACTCCTGGGGCCAACGTCCTGACTTTC. It specifies CSVEPLAGTPGANVLTF.

This clone appeared a single time. The chain employs TRBV6-2 or TRBV6-3 and TRBJ2-1; tentatively, D is TRBD2 (6 bases). The V gene's germline CDR1 is MNHEY and CDR2 SVGEGT. The germline V and J ends were trimmed by 3 bases and 14 bases, with 17 bases remaining between them. This CDR3 comprises 13 residues. For the CDR3, the DNA is TGTGCCAGCAGTTATTCTAGGAGGGAGGACAAGTTCTTC. Its protein is CASSYSRREDKFF.

This chain connects TRBV5-4 to TRBJ2-7, with D possibly matching TRBD1 (6 bases). The CDR3 loop spans 15 amino acids. Germline CDR1 and CDR2: SGHNT and YYREEE (reference sequence). With 0 bases removed from V and 6 bases from J, the gap between germline ends came to 16 bases. The CDR3 sequence is CASSLGQGPVSEQYF. CDR3 bases: TGTGCCAGCAGCTTGGGGCAGGGGCCGGTTTCCGAGCAGTACTTC.

V gene TRBV28 combines with J gene TRBJ2-7; D is possibly TRBD1 (6 bases). The V gene's germline CDR1 is MDHEN and CDR2 SYDVKM. V lost 4 bases and J lost 3, with 13 bases in between. The CDR3 sequence is 14 residues long. CDR3 sequence: CASSSGQKDYEQYF. The CDR3 DNA follows: TGTGCCAGCAGTTCTGGACAGAAAGACTACGAGCAGTACTTC.

The rearrangement links TRBV3-1 (or the pseudogene TRBV3-2) to TRBJ2-5; 15 bases align to TRBD2. CDR1 and CDR2 from the germline V gene are LGHDT and YNNKEL (reference sequence). V lost 3 bases, J lost 5 bases, and 10 bases stayed unmatched. This CDR3 is 18 amino acids long. CDR3 residues: CASSHIGLAGGPRETQYF. Written as DNA, the CDR3 is TGTGCCAGCAGCCATATCGGACTAGCGGGGGGGCCCAGGGAGACCCAGTACTTC.

The rearrangement uses TRBV30 and TRBJ2-3, with 9 positions matching TRBD2. The germline CDR1 and CDR2 sequences are GTSNPN and SVGIG (reference sequence). The CDR3 runs to 14 residues. The V gene end was trimmed by 0 bases and the J gene end by 6 bases; junction bases not matched to a gene: 4. CDR3: CAWSVRGGKDTQYF. Written as DNA, the CDR3 is TGTGCCTGGAGTGTGCGGGGGGGCAAGGATACGCAGTATTTT.

This clone occurred once. The gene calls are TRBV27 and TRBJ1-1; 10 nucleotides match TRBD1. V was pared by 6 bases and J by 3 bases, with 10 bases of the junction left unmatched. The CDR3 runs 16 residues. Looked up from germline, CDR1 is MNHEY and CDR2 is SMNVEV (reference sequence). CDR3 amino acids: CASSFIRDRGYTEAFF. The CDR3 coding sequence is TGTGCCAGCAGCTTTATCAGGGACAGGGGATACACTGAAGCTTTCTTT.

V and J are TRBV12-3 or TRBV12-4 and TRBJ2-2, with D hard to call. V lost 6 bases to trimming and J lost 7 bases, with 12 bases between them. CDR3 length: 13 residues. The CDR3 here is CASSYVPGGELFF. DNA of the CDR3: TGTGCCAGCAGCTATGTGCCAGGCGGGGAGCTGTTTTTT.

V gene TRBV6-6 combines with J gene TRBJ1-5; 9 bases are a match to TRBD1. V lost 2 bases and J lost 3; bases outside the gene matches: 5. The CDR3 is 16 residues long. Germline V gives CDR1 MNHNY, CDR2 SVGAGI (reference sequence). CDR3 nucleotide sequence: TGTGCCAGCAGTTACAATACAGGGGGCTACAATCAGCCCCAGCATTTT. Translated, it gives CASSYNTGGYNQPQHF.

V gene TRBV6-1 combines with J gene TRBJ2-4; tentatively, D is TRBD2 (6 bases). The CDR3 length is 17 residues. V was clipped by 2 bases and J by 2 bases, with 16 bases between them. Per germline, CDR1 MNHNS and CDR2 SASEGT. The CDR3 spells CASSEFRGSGTKNIQYF. CDR3 coding DNA: TGTGCCAGCAGTGAATTTCGGGGGTCGGGAACCAAAAACATTCAGTACTTC.

The chain joins TRBV4-3 to TRBJ1-6; unclear D gene. CDR1 LGHNA and CDR2 YSLEER come from the germline V gene. The CDR3 has 19 amino acids. The V end was cut by 0 bases, the J end by 0 bases, with 15 bases between. CDR3 amino acids: CASSQDSMRVSSYNSPLHF. CDR3 coding DNA: TGCGCCAGCAGCCAAGACAGTATGAGGGTGAGCTCCTATAATTCACCCCTCCACTTT.

The chain uses TRBV11-3 and TRBJ1-1; D call uncertain. V was cut by 5 bases and J by 3 bases, with 13 bases left in between. CDR1 is SGHNT, CDR2 YENEEA, per germline. The CDR3 has 14 residues. The CDR3 sequence: CASSLRGKDTEAFF. CDR3 bases: TGTGCCAGCAGCCTACGGGGAAAAGACACTGAAGCTTTCTTT.

V usage is TRBV28 and J usage is TRBJ1-2; TRBD1 might be the D (5 bases). Germline lookup yields CDR1 MDHEN and CDR2 SYDVKM. The germline V and J ends were trimmed by 3 bases and 4 bases, with 12 bases remaining between them. This CDR3 contains 14 residues. CDR3 DNA sequence: TGTGCCAGCAGTTTTTCGGGGGAGGCCTATGGCTACACCTTC. Its translation: CASSFSGEAYGYTF.

This chain connects TRBV5-1 to TRBJ1-3; D not resolved. The CDR3 totals 14 residues. Trimming left V 1 base short and J 3 bases short, with 8 bases between. Germline V gene data show CDR1 as SGHRS and CDR2 as YFSETQ. The CDR3, as DNA: TGCGCCAGCAGCTTGAATGACTTTGGAAACACCATATATTTT. It encodes CASSLNDFGNTIYF. Supplemented by reference TRBV5-1 and TRBJ1-3, the full variable domain reads KAGVTQTPRYLIKTRGQQVTLSCSPISGHRSVSWYQQTPGQGLQFLFEYFSETQRNKGNFPGRFSGRQFSNSRSEMNVSTLELGDSALYLCASSLNDFGNTIYFGEGSWLTVV.